The rows below give T cell receptor beta chains drawn from one sample of a study of CD8+CD57+ T cells in acquired aplastic anemia. TCRdb reanalysed the reads using MiXCR and keeps one entry per CDR3 protein. The repertoire includes under 200,000 distinct CDR3 sequences, roughly 45% of them detected once, and about 2.9% sits in the top ten. What was sequenced was sorted CD4+, CD8+, or CD8+CD57+ T cells (not recorded which) from PBMCs. These receptors were collected from a human donor with aplastic anemia. CDR3s include the opening cysteine and the closing phenylalanine or tryptophan. The D gene is left open where the match is weak. Some rows have no size entry. The others give once, few or many, or a class for an expanded clone.

many	TRBJ1-2	.	TRBV3-1	TGTGCCAGCAGCCAATGGGTCCGAGGCTATGGCTACACCTTC	CASSQWVRGYGYTF
few	TRBJ2-7	TRBD1	TRBV15	TGTGCCACCAGCAGACCCTCCGGGACAGGGTACTACGAGCAGTACTTC	CATSRPSGTGYYEQYF
few	TRBJ1-6	.	TRBV15	TGTGCCACCAGCAGAGAGGGGCCCACCCTCCACTTT	CATSREGPTLHF
many	TRBJ2-1	TRBD2	TRBV11-3	TGTGCCACCGCCGGGACTAGCGGGAGGGCCCATGAGCAGTTCTTC	CATAGTSGRAHEQFF
.	TRBJ2-7	TRBD1	TRBV25-1	TGTGCCAGCAGCTCGGGACAGGGTTACGAGCAGTACTTC	CASSSGQGYEQYF
.	TRBJ2-7	.	TRBV29-1	TGCAGCGTTGAAGGACAAACCTACGAGCAGTACTTC	CSVEGQTYEQYF
.	TRBJ2-7	TRBD1	TRBV20-1	TGCAGTGCTTGGACAGGGCTCTCCTACGAGCAGTACTTC	CSAWTGLSYEQYF
.	TRBJ1-3	.	TRBV6-2/TRBV6-3	TGTGCCAGCAGTTACTCGTTTAAGGCTAGCTCTGGAAACACCATATATTTT	CASSYSFKASSGNTIYF
few	TRBJ1-5	.	TRBV6-2/TRBV6-3	TGTGCCAGCAGTTTCGTACGGGGAGGTAGGAGCAATCAGCCCCAGCATTTT	CASSFVRGGRSNQPQHF
.	TRBJ2-5	TRBD2	TRBV10-3	TGTGCCATCAGTGGGCTAGCGGGGGGTAGCCAAGAGACCCAGTACTTC	CAISGLAGGSQETQYF
many	TRBJ2-3	TRBD2	TRBV12-3/TRBV12-4	TGTGCCAGCAGTTTTCTGGGGGGGTTGTTAGATACGCAGTATTTT	CASSFLGGLLDTQYF
.	TRBJ1-2	.	TRBV7-6	TGTGCCAGCAGCTCCGGACCGGTTGTCACCTTC	CASSSGPVVTF
once	TRBJ1-1	.	TRBV7-9	TGTGCCAGCAGCTTAGGACGGTGGACTGAAGCTTTCTTT	CASSLGRWTEAFF
.	TRBJ2-5	TRBD1	TRBV7-2	TGTGCCAGCCGAACGGGACAGTCGAGGGAGACCCAGTACTTC	CASRTGQSRETQYF
.	TRBJ2-7	.	TRBV24-1	TGTGCCACCTCCTTGGCGACTAGCTTGGGCGGGGGCGGCTCCTACGAGCAGTACTTC	CATSLATSLGGGGSYEQYF
many	TRBJ1-1	.	TRBV20-1	TGCAGTGCTAGGATTGAGAGCACTGAAGCTTTCTTT	CSARIESTEAFF
.	TRBJ2-7	.	TRBV10-3	TGTGCCGTCAGTGAGGTAGGGACACAAACCTACGAGCAGTACTTC	CAVSEVGTQTYEQYF
.	TRBJ1-2	TRBD1	TRBV15	TGTGCCACCAGCAGAGTAGAGGGACAGGGGGCTTATGGCTACACCTTC	CATSRVEGQGAYGYTF
.	TRBJ1-2	.	TRBV6-1	TGTGCCAGCTGCACGGGGGGCTTAGGCTACACCTTC	CASCTGGLGYTF
.	TRBJ2-3	.	TRBV5-1	TGCGCCAGCATGAGATTGGATACGCAGTATTTT	CASMRLDTQYF
.	TRBJ2-7	TRBD2	TRBV6-4	TGCGCCAGCAGGATCGGACTAGCGGGGGGGCGCGAGCAGTACTTC	CASRIGLAGGREQYF
.	TRBJ2-7	.	TRBV7-9	TGCGCCAGCAGCCTAAACGACAGCCTCGAGCAGTACTTC	CASSLNDSLEQYF
.	TRBJ2-1	.	TRBV29-1	TGCAGCTTAGATCGCGTCACAAGCTCCTACAATGAGCAGTTCTTC	CSLDRVTSSYNEQFF
.	TRBJ2-5	TRBD2	TRBV20-1	TGCAGTGCTAGGTGGGGACTAGCGGGGGGGCTAAGGGGAGAGACCCAGTACTTC	CSARWGLAGGLRGETQYF
many	TRBJ2-5	TRBD2	TRBV29-1	TGCAGCGTGGGGCTAGCGGGGCAAGAGACCCAGTACTTC	CSVGLAGQETQYF
many	TRBJ2-1	TRBD2	TRBV10-3	TGTGCCATCAGCGCCGGGTCCGGGACTAGCGGATATAACAATGAGCAGTTCTTC	CAISAGSGTSGYNNEQFF
many	TRBJ2-2	.	TRBV6-1	TGTGCCAGCAGCCGGACTGTCCGGACCGGGGAGCTGTTTTTT	CASSRTVRTGELFF